This T cell receptor (beta chain) stems from a study of beta chain features in type 1 diabetes. Study-wide points: Among all four CD4+ subsets, Type 1 diabetes patients had TCRB CDR3s that were moderately but significantly shorter. Insertion counts at VDJ junctions were lower in type 1 diabetes patients, who also showed more deletions there.

Naive, central memory, regulatory and stem cell-like memory cells within the CD4+ compartment were sorted using CD45RO/CCR7/CD25/CD127/CD95/CD27. Post-sort purity exceeded 98% for all sorted populations. This clone was picked up a small number of times. What it recognizes is unknown. Reverse transcription of all isolated RNA meant that expressed TCRB transcripts were sequenced. TCRdb's copy holds only in-frame clones and misses some; the assay was immunoSEQ multiplex PCR. The sample contains about 400,000 clones, roughly 13% of which appear only once. The sample was naive CD4+ T cells from blood. This TCR was recovered from a woman under 30 with type 1 diabetes.

The CDR3 here is CASSNDRLEAFF. CDR3 sequence (DNA): TGTGCCAGCAGCAATGACAGGCTCGAAGCTTTCTTT. V is TRBV11-2 and J is TRBJ1-1, with D maybe TRBD1 (6 bases). The V and J ends lost 5 bases and 8 bases respectively, with 12 bases between them. Germline CDR1 and CDR2: SGHAT and FQNNGV. This CDR3 spans 12 amino acids.